The entry below describes one T cell receptor beta chain. The target of this receptor is not known. No base quality values were provided; no much bigger clone lies one nucleotide off. CDR3 length: 14 amino acids, cysteine to phenylalanine. The CDR3 DNA has 42 bases and is translated from base 1. According to the germline V gene (reference sequence), CDR1 reads MNHEY and CDR2 reads SMNVEV. V is pared back by 5 bases and J by 0 bases, with 11 bases lying between the germline termini. Library preparation employed multiplex PCR. The run used an Illumina HiSeq 4000. CDR3 regions were amplified by Arm-PCR with iRepertoire HTBI primers to construct TCR beta libraries. PCR products were gel purified before sequencing. The original pipeline was this. A total of fewer than 80 TRBV and 14 TRBJ segments were identified across samples and were used for gene usage analysis of CDR3 amino acid clonotypes. Filtered high-quality paired reads were merged into contigs using COPE and FqMerger. BLAST was used to align contigs to IMGT TRBV, TRBD and TRBJ reference genes, and CDR3 was defined according to IMGT. Highly expanded clones were defined as clonotypes with a frequency above 0.1%. Shannon entropy served as the measure of repertoire diversity, while the Gini coefficient captured V-J evenness. A clonotype was considered public if more than one individual shared it. TCRdb trimmed public reads at Q25 via fastp, called clones via MiXCR and kept in-frame beta chains. Duplicate CDR3 protein sequences are folded into a single record with the most common DNA and genes. TCRdb, not the original authors, processed these V and J calls. This sample is represented by 350,000 to 550,000 distinct CDR3 sequences; around 15% of them were singletons. The ten top clones hold approximately 17% of the sample.

This entry comes from a study of regulatory T cells in long-lasting Graves disease (dated by TCRdb to about 2021). Context from the whole study: Patients with newly diagnosed Graves' disease had been on antithyroid drugs for under 3 months. The study was conducted in China and was registered as a clinical trial. TCR sequencing covered about 13 persistent and 20 newly diagnosed Graves' disease patients, some 35 samples in total. This study used TCR sequencing and RNA sequencing of peripheral blood to compare persistent Graves' disease patients against newly diagnosed Graves' disease patients. Points the paper makes about the study in general: The authors acknowledged the small sample size as a limitation that may reduce accuracy. More public clonotypes were shared among persistent patients (2,741) than among newly diagnosed patients (roughly 1,000). Because the primary lesion, thyroid tissue, could not be accessed, the study looked at peripheral blood alone. Compared with newly diagnosed patients, persistent Graves' disease patients had lower TCR Shannon entropy and fewer highly expanded clones, which suggests clonal expansion. Only the TCR beta chain was sequenced and analyzed. TRBV28, TRBJ1-2 and TRBJ2-5 were preferentially used in persistent disease, while TRBV20-1 and TRBJ2-1 were favored in newly diagnosed disease.

Read against the paper, the sample's time point label means: newly diagnosed GD, antithyroid drugs for less than 3 months. For both TCR sequencing and RNA sequencing, RNA was extracted from PBMCs using TRIzol. The diagnosis of Graves' disease was made according to American Thyroid Association guidelines. Patients for the study were recruited at an endocrinology department in Xi'an, China. Each patient gave roughly 8.4 milliliters of peripheral blood, collected in an EDTA anticoagulant tube. Ficoll Paque Plus density gradient separation was used to isolate PBMCs, and no further T cell sorting was performed. An Agilent 2100 Bioanalyzer and agarose gel were used to check RNA quality, and a NanoDrop 2000 was used to measure RNA concentration. The same data also contributed to another study, on T cells in Graves' hyperthyroidism and ophthalmopathy. The second source states: Graves' hyperthyroidism was defined as stable when no progression to ophthalmopathy occurred over 18 months of follow-up. Hyperthyroidism patients were aged 18 to 65 years and newly diagnosed, with disease duration of less than 2 months. Exclusion was applied to patients with uncontrolled infections, other autoimmune diseases, pregnancy or lactation. Diagnoses relied on clinical symptoms, serum thyroxine and TRAb, thyroid ultrasound and orbital computed tomography. For the first round of RT-PCR on the TCR CDR3, the HTBI primer set was used together with the Qiagen OneStep RT-PCR kit. Most expanded thyroid clonotypes (frequency above 0.001) were also detected in blood, suggesting blood repertoires may reflect thyroid immune responses. In cross-validation, a model built on a 13 V-J signature told ophthalmopathy apart from stable hyperthyroidism with 85% to 90% sensitivity and 81% to 82% specificity, and in testing the same model reached 80%/75%. In validation, progression to ophthalmopathy was predicted by the model with 55% to 71% sensitivity and around 76% specificity, a median of approximately 7.1 months before onset. A discovery cohort of fewer than 110 patients, fewer than 50 with Graves' ophthalmopathy and over 55 with stable Graves' hyperthyroidism, was used to find distinguishing TCR V-J signatures. Prospective prediction of ophthalmopathy was tested in an independent validation cohort of 18 to 20 hyperthyroidism patients and 17 patients who later progressed to ophthalmopathy. The 80 to 100 discovery patients were randomly divided into training and test sets at a 7:3 ratio. In several Graves' hyperthyroidism patients, the study also compared T-cell repertoires from thyroid tissue with T-cell repertoires from blood. Once sampling was done, hyperthyroidism patients were given methimazole at a starting dose of 30 mg daily, whereas ophthalmopathy patients were given high-dose intravenous methylprednisolone. Libraries were constructed in a second round of multiplex PCR, after which size selection and purification were carried out. Libraries were sequenced paired-end with 100 bp reads on an Illumina HiSeq2000. SOAPnuke was used to process the raw data, with reads discarded if the reads contained adapters or uncalled bases, had a mean Phred below 15, or lacked an exact constant-primer or identifier match. COPE v1.2.5 was used to merge high-quality paired reads, and clonotypes were defined as unique nucleotide sequences. MiTCR v1.1 was used to align the clonotypes against IMGT TRBV, TRBD and TRBJ reference segments. Only V-J combinations with frequency above 0.0001, covering about 99% of repertoires, were analysed. A TCS score was defined as the ratio between F50 (clonal expansion) and ExV (chaos), using BLOSUM62-based TCRdist between CDR3 peptides within each V-J. Welch's t-statistics and random forest reduced several hundred V-J features to roughly 13, which were used in a naive Bayes classifier (R e1071). No statistical method was used to set the sample size in advance, and investigators knew the group allocation. According to the paper, TCR Vbeta CDR3 sequencing was carried out on some 130 peripheral blood samples, which came from fewer than 50 ophthalmopathy, roughly 75 hyperthyroidism and about 17 progressor patients.

The TCR originated in a woman aged 45-60 years with Graves disease. Donor details come from another sample of the same person, matched by shared clones. Recombination connected TRBV27 to TRBJ2-7; TRBD1 is a weak D gene call, 6 bases matching. The starting material was peripheral blood mononuclear cells (PBMCs), obtained at new diagnosis, from a patient treated with antithyroid drugs. In nucleotides, the sequence is TGTGCCAGCAGTATCGGGACACCCTCCTACGAGCAGTACTTC. This gives the protein CASSIGTPSYEQYF.